The 17 T cell receptor beta chains listed next were all sequenced from one sample in a study of T cell responses to AZD1222 COVID-19 vaccine. Sequencing used immunoSEQ multiplex PCR; TCRdb keeps in-frame clones, though not all of them. The sample holds about 180,000 clones; about 93% are singletons and the top ten take 0.95% to 1.3%. The sequenced sample was peripheral blood, obtained 28 days after the second dose of the MenACWY control vaccine. Receptors originate from an adult who received the MenACWY meningococcal vaccine as a control.

This chain joins TRBV18 and TRBJ2-7; D call uncertain. CDR1 is KGHSH and CDR2 is LQKENI in the germline V gene. V gave up 3 bases and J gave up 6 bases, with 18 bases separating them. The CDR3 spans 15 residues. CDR3 nucleotides: TGTGCCAGCTCACCCCCGGGCCAACCGAGGAGCGAGCAGTACTTC. It encodes CASSPPGQPRSEQYF.

The CDR3 protein is CASSQEYSGANVLTF. For the CDR3, the DNA is TGCGCCAGCAGCCAAGAGTACTCTGGGGCCAACGTCCTGACTTTC. The genes are TRBV4-3 and TRBJ2-6, with no clear D. Germline V lookup: CDR1 LGHNA, CDR2 YSLEER. This CDR3 is built from 15 residues. Trimming took 0 bases from V and 0 from J, leaving 3 bases between them.

As concerns this clone: Other DNA sequences in this sample translate to the same CDR3. The rearrangement joins TRBV3-1 (or the pseudogene TRBV3-2) to TRBJ1-5; D may be TRBD1 (5 bases). CDR3 size: 13 residues. CDR1 and CDR2 (germline): LGHDT, YNNKEL (reference sequence). V was cut by 1 base and J by 7 bases, with 8 bases left in between. This CDR3 is CASSQGQGQPQHF. The CDR3 DNA is TGTGCCAGCAGCCAAGGGCAGGGACAGCCCCAGCATTTT.

The gene calls are TRBV7-9 and TRBJ1-5; no clear D. V shed 5 bases and J shed 3 bases, with 5 bases lying between them. There are 12 residues in the CDR3. Germline V gene data show CDR1 as SEHNR and CDR2 as FQNEAQ (reference sequence). Here the CDR3 DNA reads TGTGCCAGCAGCATAGACAATCAGCCCCAGCATTTT. Translating it yields CASSIDNQPQHF.

The V call is TRBV30, the J call TRBJ1-1; D call uncertain. CDR1 is GTSNPN, CDR2 SVGIG, per germline (reference sequence). The CDR3 runs to 15 residues. V lost 0 bases and J 4 bases, leaving 15 bases between the germline ends. CDR3 in amino acids: CAWSVYGLPGTEAFF. The CDR3 DNA reads TGTGCCTGGAGTGTATATGGCTTACCCGGCACTGAAGCTTTCTTT.

This sequence joins TRBV4-2 and TRBJ1-3; TRBD1 agrees at 8 bases. This CDR3 is built from 19 residues. The ends lost 0 bases at V and 4 bases at J; junction bases unmatched: 14. Looked up from germline, CDR1 is LGHNA and CDR2 is YNFKEQ. CDR3 in DNA: TGTGCCAGCAGCCAAGAGAACCGGGACAGGCGGATCGAAGGAAACACCATATATTTT. Residues: CASSQENRDRRIEGNTIYF.

J is TRBJ1-1 and V is TRBV7-2; tentatively, D is TRBD1 (5 bases). The CDR3 runs to 13 residues. V was shortened by 0 bases and J by 6 bases, with 8 bases between the two germline ends. Germline-derived CDR1 and CDR2 are SGHTA and FQGNSA. Written as DNA, the CDR3 is TGTGCCAGCAGCTTAGCCAGGGCTCCTGAAGCTTTCTTT. Amino acid sequence: CASSLARAPEAFF. Variable domain in full (rest from reference TRBV7-2 and TRBJ1-1): GAGVSQSPSNKVTEKGKDVELRCDPISGHTALYWYRQSLGQGLEFLIYFQGNSAPDKSGLPSDRFSAERTGGSVSTLTIQRTQQEDSAVYLCASSLARAPEAFFGQGTRLTVV.

This chain connects TRBV19 to TRBJ1-4, with TRBD1 identical over 10 bases. V was clipped by 5 bases and J by 6 bases; unmatched bases: 3. The CDR3 contains 14 residues. CDR1 and CDR2 from the germline V gene are LNHDA and SQIVND (reference sequence). This chain's CDR3 is CASSRGTGDEKLFF. The CDR3 bases are TGTGCCAGTAGTCGCGGGACAGGGGATGAAAAACTGTTTTTT.

This clone appeared a few times. The J gene is TRBJ1-2, the V gene TRBV6-5, with TRBD1 matching over 8 bases. V shed 6 bases, J shed 3 bases, and the junction held 0 bases outside the gene matches. The CDR3 loop spans 12 amino acids. The germline V gene encodes CDR1 MNHEY and CDR2 SVGAGI. This CDR3 is CASRGQDYGYTF. For the CDR3, the DNA is TGTGCCAGCAGGGGACAGGACTATGGCTACACCTTC.

This sequence joins TRBV2 and TRBJ1-2, with D possibly being TRBD1 (6 bases). V gave up 6 bases and J gave up 1 base, with 15 bases separating them. Germline CDR1 reads SNHLY; CDR2 reads FYNNEI. The CDR3 is 15 amino acids. CDR3 sequence (DNA): TGTGCCAGCAGCAAGCTAAGGACAGATAACTATGGCTACACCTTC. It translates to CASSKLRTDNYGYTF.

The DNA for the CDR3 is TGTGCCAGCAGTGATTCCGGGCCCTGGAGGTACTTC. This sequence encodes CASSDSGPWRYF. The chain joins TRBV25-1 to TRBJ2-7; no firm D call. The CDR3 has 12 residues. With 3 bases removed from V and 12 bases from J, the gap between germline ends came to 15 bases. Germline V gives CDR1 MGHDK, CDR2 SYGVNS.

This clone is a singleton in its sample. This chain joins TRBV28 and TRBJ2-1; D is undetermined. V was shortened by 5 bases and J by 11 bases, with 13 bases between the two germline ends. CDR1 and CDR2 (germline): MDHEN, SYDVKM. The CDR3 totals 12 residues. The CDR3 reads CASSPSTVKQFF. CDR3 DNA sequence: TGTGCCAGCAGTCCTTCCACCGTGAAGCAGTTCTTC.

The V gene is TRBV7-9, the J gene TRBJ1-1; D might be TRBD1 (5 bases). Germline values: CDR1 SEHNR, CDR2 FQNEAQ (reference sequence). This CDR3 region has 14 residues. V was cut by 5 bases and J by 4 bases, with 14 bases left in between. CDR3 loop: CASSRGGDGTEAFF. The CDR3 DNA reads as TGTGCCAGCAGCCGGGGTGGGGACGGCACTGAAGCTTTCTTT. Drawing the rest from reference TRBV7-9 and TRBJ1-1, the complete variable domain is DTGVSQNPRHKITKRGQNVTFRCDPISEHNRLYWYRQTLGQGPEFLTYFQNEAQLEKSRLLSDRFSAERPKGSFSTLEIQRTEQGDSAMYLCASSRGGDGTEAFFGQGTRLTVV.

This clone has a single count. The chain links TRBV3-1 (or the pseudogene TRBV3-2) to TRBJ1-2; 8 positions agree with TRBD1. The CDR3 contains 15 residues. The germline gives CDR1 LGHDT, CDR2 YNNKEL (reference sequence). Losses at the gene ends were 3 bases for V and 8 bases for J; bases not matched to a gene: 11. The CDR3 DNA follows: TGTGCCAGCAGCCAGCCCGGGACAGGCCCCTCCGGCTACACCTTC. Translating it yields CASSQPGTGPSGYTF.

CDR3 coding DNA: TGTGCCAGCAGGAGCGCGAACACCGGGGAGCTGTTTTTT. Translating it yields CASRSANTGELFF. V gene TRBV14 combines with J gene TRBJ2-2; D not certain. CDR3 length: 13 residues. The germline V and J ends were trimmed by 6 bases and 0 bases, with 5 bases remaining between them. In germline, CDR1 is SGHDN, CDR2 FVKESK.

The chain uses TRBV6-5 and TRBJ2-1, with D unclear. With 5 bases removed from V and 12 bases from J, the gap between germline ends came to 14 bases. There are 12 residues in the CDR3. Looked up from germline, CDR1 is MNHEY and CDR2 is SVGAGI. CDR3 bases: TGTGCCAGCAGTCCTTGGGGTTTAGGGCAGTTCTTC. This gives the protein CASSPWGLGQFF.

This chain uses TRBV6-2 or TRBV6-3 with TRBJ2-3; D remains ambiguous. The CDR3 runs 11 residues. From germline, CDR1 is MNHEY and CDR2 SVGEGT. The V end lost 6 bases, the J end lost 7 bases, and 8 bases lay between the germline ends. In DNA form, the CDR3 reads TGTGCCAGCAGCTTCAGGAATACGCAGTATTTT. This sequence encodes CASSFRNTQYF.